A single TCR beta chain is shown here with its context. The data stem from a study of blood T cell repertoires in COVID-19. Original processing notes: Researchers report that nucleated cell counts were estimated from reference gene primer amplification. Data came from immunoSEQ multiplex PCR; TCRdb stores just in-frame clones and leaves some out. Clone size and the V and J calls come from that table; the DNA yielded D and trimming. The table has a few hundred thousand clones, more than 75% seen once. Residents of about two dozen US areas, aged 18 to 89 years, made up the participants. Grouping used clinical history reported by participants in a survey and questionnaire. Recovered participants had two consecutive negative NP/OP PCR tests, healthcare professional clearance, or symptom resolution. The sequence derives from a woman aged 18-30 years who had recovered from COVID-19. The source material was PBMCs or T cells enriched from blood (not recorded which).

The CDR3 nucleotides are TGTGCCAGCAGCTTAGTGGCTGAAACTGAAGCTTTCTTT. It specifies CASSLVAETEAFF. V is TRBV7-2 and J is TRBJ1-1, with D unresolved. Germline CDR1 is SGHTA and CDR2 is FQGNSA. The CDR3 is made up of 13 amino acids. Deletions cut 1 base from V and 5 bases from J, with 8 bases between.